The entry below describes one T cell receptor beta chain. The clone's antigen remains unknown. This clone may be a read error of a much larger clone one base away. These data are taken from a study of kidney transplant recipient with SARS-CoV-2 infection (TCRdb year 2021). In the paper's terms, the time point label means: pre-pandemic baseline sample and day 111 after first positive SARS-CoV-2 test. The instrument was an Illumina MiSeq. The peripheral T cell repertoire was profiled for human TCRbeta genes. The paper's processing steps were these. Beta-binomial modelling was used to test for differences in clonotype abundance while accounting for variability over time. Expanded clonotypes were checked against the ImmuneCODE reference database of SARS-CoV-2-associated TCRs and mapped to regions of the viral genome. Additional repertoire analyses were carried out for TRBV gene usage, CDR3 length, CDR3 amino acid overlap between time points, clonotype abundance distributions and Jaccard similarity. TCRdb trimmed the raw reads at Q25, called clones with MiXCR and kept productive beta chains. Every CDR3 protein is listed once, alongside the most common genes and DNA of its rows. TCRdb's processing, not the authors', yielded these V and J calls. The sample profile shows approximately 240,000 distinct CDR3 sequences; under 35% of them were found once. The ten largest account for roughly 7% of the sample.

Here the sequenced sample was a blood sample, taken at baseline and on day 111 from a kidney transplant recipient. This TCR was sampled from a male patient aged 25-45 years who had COVID-19 and was a kidney transplant recipient. A transplant means some T cells may be of graft donor rather than patient origin.

The CDR3 protein: CASSLDIPPNEKLFF. The base sequence is TGCGCCAGCAGCTTGGACATACCCCCTAATGAAAAACTGTTTTTT. The chain is assembled from TRBV5-1 and TRBJ1-4; no D segment can be confidently identified. Deletion took 0 bases off V and 3 bases off J, with a span of 9 bases between the germline ends. CDR1 and CDR2 (SGHRS, YFSETQ) derive from the germline V gene. From its cysteine to its phenylalanine, the CDR3 spans 15 amino acids. Only the CDR3 region is kept as DNA, spanning 45 bases read in frame from base 1.